This T cell receptor (beta chain) was sequenced for a study of regulatory T cells in long-lasting Graves disease. Only one count was recorded for this clonotype. Antigen: not known. Time point specified: newly diagnosed GD, antithyroid drugs for less than 3 months. PBMCs provided the RNA from which the TCR library was made. TCR beta libraries were built with iRepertoire HTBI primers and Arm-PCR of CDR3 regions. TCRdb re-called the multiplex PCR reads through MiXCR, storing one row per CDR3 protein. Of a few hundred thousand distinct CDR3 sequences listed, 12% are singletons. Trimming removed 9 bases at V and 0 bases at J, with 9 bases between. The CDR3 is 12 amino acids. CDR1 is MDHEN, CDR2 SYDVKM, per germline. Overall study results and limits: Patients with persistent disease showed a bias toward TRBV28, TRBJ1-2 and TRBJ2-5.

A further study also used this sample, focusing on T cells in Graves' hyperthyroidism and ophthalmopathy.

The chain has TRBV28 and TRBJ2-7; no firm D call. The sequencing used peripheral blood mononuclear cells (PBMCs), collected at new diagnosis, from a patient treated with antithyroid drugs. This receptor was taken from a woman in her late teens or twenties with Graves disease. For the CDR3, the DNA is TGTGCCAGTACAGCGAGCTCCTACGAGCAGTACTTC. It specifies CASTASSYEQYF.